These 8 T cell receptor beta chains share one sample of origin, sequenced in a study of blood T cell repertoires in COVID-19. Produced via immunoSEQ multiplex PCR; TCRdb's table is partial and in-frame only. The top ten clones hold around 4.8% of a sample with roughly 100,000 clones, about four fifths of them seen once. Sequencing was carried out using peripheral blood. The receptors here all came from a man aged 80 or over with COVID-19, enrolled during active disease.

V is TRBV5-1 and J is TRBJ2-7; D is perhaps TRBD2 (5 bases). The length of the CDR3 is 14 residues. CDR1 and CDR2 from the germline V gene are SGHRS and YFSETQ. V lost 0 bases and J 5 bases, leaving 12 bases between the germline ends. DNA for the CDR3: TGCGCCAGCAGCTTGGGAGGGTTTTTAGACGAGCAGTACTTC. As protein: CASSLGGFLDEQYF.

This clone has a single count. The gene calls are TRBV10-3 and TRBJ2-2, with 10 positions matching TRBD1. This CDR3 comprises 14 residues. Trimming took 4 bases from V and 5 from J; bases not matched to a gene: 1. Germline CDR1 reads ENHRY; CDR2 reads SYGVKD. The CDR3, as DNA: TGTGCCATCAGTGGGGGACAGGGGACCGGGGAGCTGTTTTTT. Its translation is CAISGGQGTGELFF.

The V gene is TRBV19, the J gene TRBJ2-1; 9 bases map to TRBD2. Looked up from germline, CDR1 is LNHDA and CDR2 is SQIVND (reference sequence). The trim removed 5 bases at V and 4 bases at J, leaving 9 bases unmatched. The CDR3 covers 16 residues. Here the CDR3 DNA reads TGTGCCAGTAGTCAGCTAGCGGGGAACACATACAATGAGCAGTTCTTC. Protein sequence: CASSQLAGNTYNEQFF.

The genes are TRBV28 and TRBJ1-3; no reliable D call. The V and J ends lost 3 bases and 2 bases respectively, with 11 bases between them. CDR1 is MDHEN, CDR2 SYDVKM, per germline. CDR3 length: 15 amino acids. The CDR3 sequence: CASSLDSNPGNTIYF. The DNA for the CDR3 is TGTGCCAGCAGTTTGGACTCAAACCCTGGAAACACCATATATTTT.

The chain's CDR3 is CASIPGSNEETGELFF. In DNA, the CDR3 is TGTGCCAGCATCCCGGGGTCTAATGAAGAAACCGGGGAGCTGTTTTTT. The V gene is TRBV7-2, the J gene TRBJ2-2; D is perhaps TRBD2 (5 bases). CDR3 length: 16 residues. Germline lookup yields CDR1 SGHTA and CDR2 FQGNSA. V was pared by 7 bases and J by 5 bases, with 20 bases between.

The V and J genes are TRBV29-1 and TRBJ1-1; a weak D match, TRBD1 (6 bases). The CDR3 contains 13 residues. With 5 bases removed from V and 4 bases from J, the gap between germline ends came to 14 bases. CDR1 and CDR2 from the germline V gene are SQVTM and ANQGSEA. The CDR3 bases are TGCAGCGTTTCGACAGGCTGGAGCACTGAAGCTTTCTTT. It encodes CSVSTGWSTEAFF.

V gene TRBV5-1 combines with J gene TRBJ1-1; tentative D call: TRBD1 (5 bases). The V gene lost 3 bases and the J gene lost 2 bases, with 20 bases spanning the gap. Per germline, CDR1 SGHRS and CDR2 YFSETQ. This CDR3 contains 17 residues. CDR3 region: CASSWIKSTAANTEAFF. The DNA of the CDR3 is TGCGCCAGCAGCTGGATCAAATCGACAGCCGCAAACACTGAAGCTTTCTTT.

This chain links TRBV6-5 with TRBJ2-7, with a weak D call TRBD1 (6 bases). The CDR3 extends over 15 amino acids. Trimming left V 6 bases short and J 1 base short, with 16 bases between. Germline V gene sequence: CDR1 MNHEY, CDR2 SVGAGI. The CDR3 loop is CASSADRNPSYEQYF. CDR3 nucleotides: TGTGCCAGCAGCGCGGACAGAAACCCTTCCTACGAGCAGTACTTC.